This note documents a single T cell receptor beta chain sequence. It was with a sample-barcoded 5' primer and a J-beta primer mix that a second PCR of roughly 6 to 11 cycles was run. Every sample returned 2.5 million or more CDR3-containing paired-end reads. MiXCR was run by TCRdb on the 5' RACE reads, yielding one entry per CDR3 protein. Of fewer than 1,000,000 distinct CDR3 sequences detected, about 42% appear once; the ten largest clones hold less than 20%. This entry comes from a study of blood T cells in healthy people across ages. CDR1 MNHNY and CDR2 SVGAGI come from the germline V gene (reference sequence). V was pared by 2 bases and J by 8 bases, with 2 bases of the junction left unmatched. The CDR3 consists of 13 residues. The donors, all healthy, were Caucasians living in Russia, aged about 6 to 90. A minimum of 6 million PBMCs was isolated per sample.

The receptor comes from a man older than 75 in good health. The sample consisted of blood. V is TRBV6-6 and J is TRBJ2-3, with 9 bases identical to TRBD2. CDR3 sequence (DNA): TGTGCCAGCAGTTACGTGACTAGCGGTACGCAGTATTTT. Translated: CASSYVTSGTQYF.